This T cell receptor (beta chain) was retrieved from a study of T-cell memory formation after mild COVID-19. The CDR3 extends over 16 amino acids. The ends lost 6 bases at V and 4 bases at J; junction bases unmatched: 10. Germline V gene data show CDR1 as ENHRY and CDR2 as SYGVKD. TCRdb reprocessed the 5' RACE reads with MiXCR, giving one entry per CDR3 protein. The sample gives tens of thousands of distinct CDR3 sequences, roughly 25% of which show up once; roughly two fifths is in the top ten. This clonotype was seen a few times. Sequencing was done on a sample of PBMCs or a T cell subset sorted from them (not recorded which). This sequence joins TRBV10-3 and TRBJ2-7; 12 bases line up with TRBD1. The sequence derives from a man aged 18 to 29 who had mild COVID-19 (a few samples of this study predate the infection). Cell type and time point are not known. This chain's CDR3 is CAISARDRGPTYEQYF. Here the CDR3 DNA reads TGTGCCATCAGCGCTCGGGACAGGGGGCCGACGTACGAGCAGTACTTC.